This TCR beta chain is drawn from a study of T cell responses to AZD1222 COVID-19 vaccine. This CDR3 spans 13 amino acids. The V and J ends lost 3 bases and 8 bases respectively, with 11 bases between them. Germline V gives CDR1 LNHDA, CDR2 SQIVND (reference sequence). Regarding the study as a whole: Females outnumbered males among donors, who were mostly white British; clonal diversity was possibly underestimated.

Repertoires were generated with immunoSEQ multiplex PCR, while TCRdb's copy carries only in-frame clones and drops some. The profile shows about 210,000 clones, about 94% of them singletons. As regards this clone: Its antigen is currently unknown.

Sequenced material: peripheral blood, taken 28 days after the second dose of the MenACWY control vaccine. This TCR was sampled from an adult who received the MenACWY meningococcal vaccine as a control. The rearrangement uses TRBV19 and TRBJ1-3; D possibly corresponds to TRBD1 (5 bases). The CDR3 is CASSMGTGYTIYF. The CDR3 nucleotides are TGTGCCAGTAGTATGGGGACGGGATACACCATATATTTT.